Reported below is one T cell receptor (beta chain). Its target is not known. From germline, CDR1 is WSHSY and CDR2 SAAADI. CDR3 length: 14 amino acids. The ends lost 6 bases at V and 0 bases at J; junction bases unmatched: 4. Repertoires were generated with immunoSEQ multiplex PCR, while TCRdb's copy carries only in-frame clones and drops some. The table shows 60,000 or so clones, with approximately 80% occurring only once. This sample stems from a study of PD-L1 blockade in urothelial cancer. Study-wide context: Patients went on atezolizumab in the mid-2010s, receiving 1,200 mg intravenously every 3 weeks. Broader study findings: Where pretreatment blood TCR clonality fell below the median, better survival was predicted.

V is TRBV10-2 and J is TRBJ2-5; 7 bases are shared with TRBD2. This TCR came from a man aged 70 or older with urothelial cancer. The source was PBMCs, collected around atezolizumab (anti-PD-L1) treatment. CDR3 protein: CASRTSLYQETQYF. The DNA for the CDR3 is TGCGCCAGCAGGACTAGCCTGTACCAAGAGACCCAGTACTTC.